One and the same sample provided the 32 T cell receptor beta chains below, sequenced in a study of T cell changes during pregnancy in multiple sclerosis. Repertoires were generated with immunoSEQ multiplex PCR, while TCRdb's copy carries only in-frame clones and drops some. The repertoire holds approximately 100,000 clones, with just over 90% as singletons. This sample comprised peripheral blood, obtained in the second trimester of pregnancy. The source of these receptors is a female donor with multiple sclerosis, enrolled in a pregnancy study.

The genes are TRBV9 and TRBJ2-1; 9 bases match TRBD2. The CDR3 covers 15 residues. The germline V gene encodes CDR1 SGDLS and CDR2 YYNGEE. V lost 4 bases and J lost 0; bases outside the gene matches: 2. CDR3 in DNA: TGTGCCAGCAGCCCTAGCGGGACCTCCTACAATGAGCAGTTCTTC. Protein: CASSPSGTSYNEQFF. Filled out from reference TRBV9 and TRBJ2-1, the complete variable domain reads DSGVTQTPKHLITATGQRVTLRCSPRSGDLSVYWYQQSLDQGLQFLIQYYNGEERAKGNILERFSAQQFPDLHSELNLSSLELGDSALYFCASSPSGTSYNEQFFGPGTRLTVL.

The V and J genes are TRBV18 and TRBJ2-1, with 7 bases lining up with TRBD1. V lost 4 bases and J lost 4; bases outside the gene matches: 10. Germline V CDR1 and CDR2: KGHSH, LQKENI. The CDR3 has 16 amino acids. The CDR3: CASSLLSGTDYNEQFF. The CDR3 DNA reads as TGTGCCAGCTCACTGCTCTCCGGGACAGATTACAATGAGCAGTTCTTC.

The chain carries TRBV5-1 and TRBJ1-6; 8 positions agree with TRBD1. J gave up 5 bases and V 0 bases, and 1 base lay outside the gene matches. Germline V gene sequence: CDR1 SGHRS, CDR2 YFSETQ. The CDR3 is 15 residues long. The chain's CDR3 is CASSLGRGHNSPLHF. The DNA for the CDR3 is TGCGCCAGCAGCTTGGGCAGGGGGCATAATTCACCCCTCCACTTT.

The V call is TRBV5-6, the J call TRBJ1-2; tentative D call: TRBD1 (6 bases). Germline V gives CDR1 SGHDT, CDR2 YYEEEE. Trimming took 4 bases from V and 4 from J, leaving 17 bases between them. The CDR3 loop spans 15 amino acids. The CDR3 coding sequence is TGTGCCAGCAGCCTTAGACAGGATGGGTCCTATGGCTACACCTTC. Translation gives CASSLRQDGSYGYTF.

Details on this clone: An end of the junction does not agree with germline; a read error may underlie this. The chain joins TRBV9 to TRBJ2-5, with 13 bases lining up with TRBD2. This CDR3 has 16 residues. Per the germline V gene, CDR1 is SGDLS and CDR2 is YYNGEE. The CDR3 DNA is TGTGTCAGCAGCTATGGGACTAGCGGGGTAGGAGAGACCCAGTACTTC. It specifies CVSSYGTSGVGETQYF. Variable domain in full (rest from reference TRBV9 and TRBJ2-5): DSGVTQTPKHLITATGQRVTLRCSPRSGDLSVYWYQQSLDQGLQFLIQYYNGEERAKGNILERFSAQQFPDLHSELNLSSLELGDSALYFCVSSYGTSGVGETQYFGPGTRLLVL.

V gene TRBV25-1 combines with J gene TRBJ1-2, with D hard to call. Deletions cut 4 bases from V and 4 bases from J, with 7 bases between. Germline assignment: CDR1 MGHDK and CDR2 SYGVNS. This CDR3 contains 12 residues. The CDR3 nucleotides are TGTGCCAGCAGTGTGGCAGGCTATGGCTACACCTTC. Protein product: CASSVAGYGYTF.

The J gene is TRBJ1-1, the V gene TRBV7-3; no definite D call. The CDR3 spans 16 residues. Germline CDR1 and CDR2: SGHTA and FQGTGA. The V end was cut by 2 bases, the J end by 5 bases, with 18 bases between. The CDR3 protein is CASSLGGPSGMTEAFF. In nucleotides, the CDR3 is TGTGCCAGCAGCTTAGGAGGTCCCAGCGGAATGACTGAAGCTTTCTTT. The variable domain in full, completed from reference TRBV7-3 and TRBJ1-1, reads GAGVSQTPSNKVTEKGKYVELRCDPISGHTALYWYRQSLGQGPEFLIYFQGTGAADDSGLPNDRFFAVRPEGSVSTLKIQRTERGDSAVYLCASSLGGPSGMTEAFFGQGTRLTVV.

The chain carries TRBV5-6 and TRBJ1-1; 10 nucleotides align to TRBD1. The J segment lost 0 bases and the V segment lost 3 bases, leaving 11 bases of the junction unmatched. The CDR3 totals 18 residues. Germline loops: CDR1 SGHDT, CDR2 YYEEEE. The CDR3 here is CASSWTWDRGTVNTEAFF. CDR3 nucleotide sequence: TGTGCCAGCAGCTGGACGTGGGACAGGGGTACTGTGAACACTGAAGCTTTCTTT.

V gene TRBV5-1 combines with J gene TRBJ2-3; 8 bases are shared with TRBD2. In germline, CDR1 is SGHRS, CDR2 YFSETQ. Trimming took 0 bases from V and 1 from J; bases not matched to a gene: 1. This CDR3 has 15 residues. CDR3 nucleotides: TGCGCCAGCAGCTTGGAACTAGCGGGCACAGATACGCAGTATTTT. Translation gives CASSLELAGTDTQYF.

The rearrangement links TRBV5-1 to TRBJ2-3; weak D call: TRBD2 (5 bases). The CDR3 extends over 15 amino acids. Germline V lookup: CDR1 SGHRS, CDR2 YFSETQ. The V end lost 2 bases, the J end lost 3 bases, and 13 bases lay between the germline ends. CDR3 protein: CASSFLGMGTDTQYF. The CDR3 nucleotides read TGCGCCAGCAGCTTCCTCGGGATGGGAACAGATACGCAGTATTTT. The variable domain in full, completed from reference TRBV5-1 and TRBJ2-3, reads KAGVTQTPRYLIKTRGQQVTLSCSPISGHRSVSWYQQTPGQGLQFLFEYFSETQRNKGNFPGRFSGRQFSNSRSEMNVSTLELGDSALYLCASSFLGMGTDTQYFGPGTRLTVL.

The chain recombines TRBV5-1 with TRBJ1-4, with TRBD1 matching over 8 bases. The germline V gene has CDR1 SGHRS and CDR2 YFSETQ. Trimming took 1 base from V and 6 from J; bases not matched to a gene: 2. CDR3 length: 14 residues. In nucleotides, the CDR3 is TGCGCCAGCAGCTTGAAACAGGGGGATGAAAAACTGTTTTTT. Translation: CASSLKQGDEKLFF.

The CDR3 bases are TGTGCCAGTAGATTGACAGGGGACACCGGGGAGCTGTTTTTT. This sequence encodes CASRLTGDTGELFF. The chain has TRBV19 and TRBJ2-2; 8 bases line up with TRBD1. This CDR3 comprises 14 residues. V was clipped by 6 bases and J by 3 bases; unmatched bases: 3. Germline CDR1 LNHDA, CDR2 SQIVND (reference sequence).

This sequence joins TRBV9 and TRBJ2-5, with D tentatively TRBD1 (6 bases). Germline CDR1 is SGDLS and CDR2 is YYNGEE. The V gene lost 4 bases and the J gene lost 2 bases, with 18 bases spanning the gap. The CDR3 loop spans 16 amino acids. CDR3 protein: CASSQFGQWGQETQYF. The CDR3 region has the DNA TGTGCCAGCAGCCAATTCGGACAGTGGGGTCAAGAGACCCAGTACTTC.

The rearrangement joins TRBV4-1 to TRBJ2-1; 9 bases fit TRBD2. CDR1 is MGHRA, CDR2 YSYEKL, per germline. The CDR3 contains 17 residues. Losses at the gene ends were 0 bases for V and 4 bases for J; bases not matched to a gene: 7. DNA of the CDR3: TGCGCCAGCAGCCAAGAATCCGCGGGGGGGAGGTACAATGAGCAGTTCTTC. It yields the protein CASSQESAGGRYNEQFF.

The genes are TRBV10-2 and TRBJ2-1; D perhaps matches TRBD2 (5 bases). V lost 8 bases and J lost 0, with 11 bases in between. Germline CDR1 reads WSHSY; CDR2 reads SAAADI. This CDR3 comprises 14 residues. The CDR3 spells CASRRTGSYNEQFF. In nucleotides, the CDR3 is TGCGCCAGCCGGAGGACGGGCTCCTACAATGAGCAGTTCTTC.

The V call is TRBV15, the J call TRBJ2-1, with 15 bases matching TRBD2. The CDR3 runs to 18 residues. CDR1 is LNHNV, CDR2 YYDKDF, per germline (reference sequence). The J segment lost 3 bases and the V segment lost 5 bases, leaving 8 bases of the junction unmatched. The CDR3 DNA follows: TGTGCCACCAGCCGAGGACTAGCGGGAGGGATCTACTACAATGAGCAGTTCTTC. Amino acid sequence: CATSRGLAGGIYYNEQFF.

V is TRBV5-1 and J is TRBJ2-3; 8 nucleotides align to TRBD2. V shed 0 bases, J shed 2 bases, and the junction held 5 bases outside the gene matches. The germline V gene has CDR1 SGHRS and CDR2 YFSETQ. The CDR3 extends over 16 amino acids. CDR3: CASSLAASGPTDTQYF. The CDR3 DNA reads as TGCGCCAGCAGCTTGGCCGCTAGCGGGCCCACAGATACGCAGTATTTT.

J is TRBJ2-2 and V is TRBV9, with 8 bases identical to TRBD2. Germline lookup yields CDR1 SGDLS and CDR2 YYNGEE. The trim removed 0 bases at V and 4 bases at J, leaving 8 bases unmatched. The CDR3 is 17 amino acids. The CDR3 DNA is TGTGCCAGCAGCGTAGCAAGCGGGAGAGTCGGCACCGGGGAGCTGTTTTTT. This sequence encodes CASSVASGRVGTGELFF.

V usage is TRBV10-2 and J usage is TRBJ1-5; D uncertain. V was shortened by 6 bases and J by 3 bases, with 15 bases between the two germline ends. CDR1 and CDR2 from the germline V gene are WSHSY and SAAADI. This CDR3 has 15 residues. The CDR3 loop is CASRPGLSLNQPQHF. The CDR3 DNA reads as TGCGCCAGCAGACCCGGACTGAGCCTCAATCAGCCCCAGCATTTT.

This clone came up once. The chain links TRBV30 to TRBJ1-6, with TRBD1 identical over 9 bases. There are 14 residues in the CDR3. The germline CDR1 and CDR2 sequences are GTSNPN and SVGIG (reference sequence). V shed 7 bases and J 6 bases; nucleotides not matched to a gene: 7. The CDR3, as DNA: TGTGCCTTGACAGGGGGTAGCCTTAATTCACCCCTCCACTTT. Its translation: CALTGGSLNSPLHF.

The chain couples TRBV28 to TRBJ2-7; 8 positions agree with TRBD2. V lost 10 bases to trimming and J lost 0 bases; unmatched junction nucleotides: 8. The CDR3 contains 14 residues. From germline, CDR1 is MDHEN and CDR2 SYDVKM. The chain's CDR3 is CATQPGLGSYEQYF. The DNA for the CDR3 is TGTGCCACACAGCCGGGACTAGGCTCCTACGAGCAGTACTTC.

As to this clone: The DNA is left out, because the CDR3 cannot be placed on it with certainty; the CDR3 is given as TCRdb lists it. V usage is TRBV19 and J usage is TRBJ2-2; the D segment call TRBD2 is taken from the table without a DNA check. Ends included, the CDR3 has 18 residues. Looked up from germline, CDR1 is LNHDA and CDR2 is SQIVND (reference sequence). The CDR3 sequence: CASSKTSGRVFGAGELFF.

This clone was counted only a few times. The chain uses TRBV19 and TRBJ1-2; D is unclear. The CDR3 is made up of 13 amino acids. The germline gives CDR1 LNHDA, CDR2 SQIVND (reference sequence). Between the trimmed V and J ends, which lost 7 bases and 3 bases, there was a span of 12 bases. The DNA for the CDR3 is TGTGCCAGTAAGTCGCAAGCACACTATGGCTACACCTTC. This codes for CASKSQAHYGYTF.

This clone is a singleton in its sample. The chain carries TRBV7-8 and TRBJ2-1; D might be TRBD2 (6 bases). The CDR3 covers 14 residues. CDR1 and CDR2 (germline): SGHVS, FQNEAQ. Trimming cost V 3 bases and J 8 bases, with 14 bases left between them. CDR3 protein: CASSLGLGGYEQFF. The CDR3 bases are TGTGCCAGCAGCTTGGGACTGGGTGGGTATGAGCAGTTCTTC.

This clone was seen more than once but under ten times. J is TRBJ1-2 and V is TRBV19; possible D gene TRBD1, 6 bases. Germline assignment: CDR1 LNHDA and CDR2 SQIVND (reference sequence). The ends were cut back, 6 bases at V and 5 bases at J, with 13 bases in the middle. The length of the CDR3 is 13 residues. This CDR3 is CASRRGSGYGYTF. The CDR3 DNA reads TGTGCCAGTAGGAGGGGGTCGGGGTATGGCTACACCTTC. Looking up the rest from reference TRBV19 and TRBJ1-2 gives the full variable domain: DGGITQSPKYLFRKEGQNVTLSCEQNLNHDAMYWYRQDPGQGLRLIYYSQIVNDFQKGDIAEGYSVSREKKESFPLTVTSAQKNPTAFYLCASRRGSGYGYTFGSGTRLTVV.

In this sample, this clone turned up once. CDR3 in DNA: TGCGCCAGCGCCGCTGCCCCTCTAGGGAGCGGACCCTCCTACGAGCAGTACTTC. It translates to CASAAAPLGSGPSYEQYF. The chain links TRBV5-1 to TRBJ2-7; tentatively, D is TRBD2 (5 bases). This CDR3 has 18 residues. Germline V gene lookup returns CDR1 SGHRS and CDR2 YFSETQ. The V gene lost 7 bases and the J gene lost 0 bases, with 26 bases spanning the gap.

The chain combines TRBV6-1 with TRBJ2-6; D may be TRBD2 (6 bases). V shed 4 bases and J shed 3 bases, with 16 bases lying between them. Germline-derived CDR1 and CDR2 are MNHNS and SASEGT. The CDR3 runs 17 residues. In DNA, the CDR3 is TGTGCCAGCAGTGTAAGGGAGGCCCTCGATGGGGCCAACGTCCTGACTTTC. Translated, it gives CASSVREALDGANVLTF.

This rearrangement joins TRBV6-1 to TRBJ2-1; no reliable D call. The CDR3 covers 15 residues. CDR1 is MNHNS and CDR2 is SASEGT in the germline V gene. Between the trimmed V and J ends, which lost 3 bases and 0 bases, there was a span of 9 bases. The CDR3 is CASSEHLSSYNEQFF. The CDR3, as DNA: TGTGCCAGCAGTGAGCACCTGAGCTCCTACAATGAGCAGTTCTTC.

The chain has TRBV19 and TRBJ1-1; D is perhaps TRBD1 (5 bases). CDR3 size: 15 residues. Trimming took 4 bases from V and 4 from J, leaving 16 bases between them. Germline CDR1 reads LNHDA; CDR2 reads SQIVND (reference sequence). CDR3 nucleotides: TGTGCCAGTAGTAGCCTCAGGGTTAAGGGCACTGAAGCTTTCTTT. This gives the protein CASSSLRVKGTEAFF.

This clone came up once. V usage is TRBV5-6 and J usage is TRBJ1-3, with D possibly TRBD1 on 5 matching bases. This CDR3 has 15 amino acids. Trimming removed 2 bases at V and 1 base at J, with 10 bases between. Germline V CDR1 and CDR2: SGHDT, YYEEEE. For the CDR3, the DNA is TGTGCCAGCAGCTTTAAAGACAGATCTGGAAACACCATATATTTT. This encodes CASSFKDRSGNTIYF.

This clone came up once. The chain uses TRBV6-5 and TRBJ1-1; TRBD1 matches at 7 bases. CDR3 size: 14 residues. The V segment lost 7 bases and the J segment 0 bases; nucleotides outside the gene matches: 5. In germline, CDR1 is MNHEY, CDR2 SVGAGI. CDR3 protein: CASNEGAMNTEAFF. The DNA for the CDR3 is TGTGCCAGCAACGAGGGGGCAATGAACACTGAAGCTTTCTTT.

This clone was recorded a few times. The rearrangement joins TRBV11-1 to TRBJ1-1; tentatively, D is TRBD1 (5 bases). Trimming removed 2 bases from V and 5 bases from J, with 9 bases in between. The CDR3 contains 13 residues. Germline CDR1 and CDR2: SGHAT and FQDESV (reference sequence). In nucleotides, the CDR3 is TGTGCCAGCAGCTTAATGGGGGGAACTGAAGCTTTCTTT. As protein: CASSLMGGTEAFF.